This T cell receptor beta chain was sequenced for a study of CD8+CD57+ T cells in acquired aplastic anemia (dated by TCRdb to the late 2010s). At the level of the whole study: DNA extracted from sorted CD4+ and CD8+ cells had a mean of around 3 ug, with a range of roughly 0.2 to 27.4 ug. A CD8+CD57+ expansion meant a frequency higher than the mean frequency seen in healthy subjects. Here is what the overall study found, with its caveats: Roughly 30 CD8+ CDR3 sequences were found to be shared between patients and controls, but these sequences appeared to be highly expressed in patients and within the immunodominant clones of the patients. CD8+ Simpson's diversity did not differ significantly between patients and healthy controls (P=0.060).

Expansion of CD8+CD57+ cells had been shown by flow cytometry in the patients chosen for sequencing. Severe acquired aplastic anemia was diagnosed in all patients according to International Study of Aplastic Anemia and Agranulocytosis and Camitta criteria. Patients had received no therapy at the time of blood sampling. In the study, sorted CD4+ and CD8+ blood T cells from patients with severe aplastic anemia and from healthy subjects underwent deep sequencing of TCR repertoires. Patients were enrolled in the USA under clinicaltrials.gov protocols 00001620, 01623167, 00001397, 00071045, 00081523 and 00961064. Ficoll-Paque density gradient centrifugation was used to isolate peripheral blood mononuclear cells. Before DNA extraction, CD4+ and CD8+ T cells were sorted by FACS or by magnetic beads. Profiling of TCR beta VDJ combinations and CDR3 sequences used genomic DNA as the template. An Illumina HiSeq 2000 was used for TCR repertoire sequencing. The paper's processing steps were these. Repertoire assessment relied on Simpson's diversity index, CDR3 size and DJ length profiles, and TRBV/TRBJ rearrangement plots. Whichever DNA sequence was most abundant in the deep sequencing data was defined as the immunodominant clone. CDR3 amino acid sequences were screened for sharing across subjects and compared with published repertoires and the VDJdb database. In TCRdb, the public reads were trimmed at Q25 with fastp and aligned with MiXCR, with productive beta chains retained. Identical CDR3 protein sequences are pooled into one entry, listed with their most common genes and DNA. V and J calls and clone size were set by TCRdb, not the authors. The sample records about 190,000 distinct CDR3 sequences, approximately 48% of which are singletons. The biggest ten clones account for approximately 9.7% of the sample.

From the cysteine up to the phenylalanine, the CDR3 has a length of 14 residues. Only CDR3 DNA remains: 42 bases, in frame from the first base. Via the germline V gene (reference sequence), CDR1 is DFQATT and CDR2 SNEGSKA. Trimming takes 3 bases from V and 0 bases from J, and the germline ends sit 12 bases apart. In regard to this clonotype: What antigen it recognizes has not been identified. No per-base quality is available; no much larger clone lies one base away.

The chain employs TRBV20-1 and TRBJ2-7; no D gene call is confident. The sample comprised sorted CD4+, CD8+, or CD8+CD57+ T cells (not recorded which) from PBMCs. This clonotype originated in a human donor with aplastic anemia. The DNA reads TGCAGTGCTAGCCCACGGTATCGCTCCTACGAGCAGTACTTC. It translates to CSASPRYRSYEQYF.